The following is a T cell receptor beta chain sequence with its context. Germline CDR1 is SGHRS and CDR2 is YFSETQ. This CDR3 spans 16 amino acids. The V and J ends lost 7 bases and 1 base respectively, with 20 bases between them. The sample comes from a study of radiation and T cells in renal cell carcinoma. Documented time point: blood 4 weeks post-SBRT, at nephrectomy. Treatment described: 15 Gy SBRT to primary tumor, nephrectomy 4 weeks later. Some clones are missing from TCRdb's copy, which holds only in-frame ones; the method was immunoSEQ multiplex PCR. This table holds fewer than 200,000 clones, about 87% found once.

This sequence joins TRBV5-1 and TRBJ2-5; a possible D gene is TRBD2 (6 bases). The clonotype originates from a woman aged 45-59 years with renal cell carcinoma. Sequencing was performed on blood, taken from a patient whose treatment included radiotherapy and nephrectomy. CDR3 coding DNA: TGCGCCAGCCGTAGGTGGATGGGCGGGACCCAAGAGACCCAGTACTTC. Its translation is CASRRWMGGTQETQYF.